This TCR beta chain was profiled in a study of cytomegalovirus exposure and HLA in healthy donors. CDR1 is SGHTA and CDR2 is FQGNSA in the germline V gene. Trimming took 2 bases from V and 6 from J, leaving 14 bases between them. The CDR3 extends over 14 amino acids. With 60 Vbeta and 13 Jbeta primers, the PCR was carried out. Clones were sequenced by immunoSEQ multiplex PCR, and TCRdb holds only the in-frame ones, with some missing. Of about 77,000 clones listed, more than 75% are singletons. The TCR was taken from a middle-aged man in good health and CMV-seronegative. The sample taken for sequencing was PBMCs. V is TRBV7-2 and J is TRBJ2-7; tentative D call: TRBD1 (5 bases). The CDR3 here is CASSLYVQGSEQYF. The CDR3 DNA reads as TGTGCCAGCAGCTTATATGTCCAGGGCTCCGAGCAGTACTTC.